What follows are 18 T cell receptor beta chains derived from one specimen sequenced in a study of identical twins. One entry per CDR3 protein results from TCRdb running MiXCR on the 5' RACE reads. The sample records about 520,000 distinct CDR3 sequences, around 20% being singletons. These same data were also listed under a study on T cells expressing NK-cell markers.

Sequenced sample: CD4+ T cells sorted from blood. All receptors come from a woman under 30 in good health.

V is TRBV5-5 and J is TRBJ1-5, with 8 bases that match TRBD1. The CDR3 covers 15 residues. CDR1 is SGHKS, CDR2 YYEKEE, per germline (reference sequence). V dropped 4 bases and J dropped 2; count of bases not matched to a gene: 5. The CDR3, as DNA: TGTGCCAGCAGCCTGACGGGACAGGGCAATCAGCCCCAGCATTTT. Translated: CASSLTGQGNQPQHF.

This clonotype was seen more than once but under ten times. The genes are TRBV9 and TRBJ2-1, with no clear D. The CDR3 is 15 residues long. Germline lookup yields CDR1 SGDLS and CDR2 YYNGEE. Between the trimmed V and J ends, which lost 4 bases and 0 bases, there was a span of 11 bases. The CDR3 nucleotides are TGTGCCAGCAGCCCCCACATCAGCTCCTACAATGAGCAGTTCTTC. Amino acid sequence: CASSPHISSYNEQFF.

In this sample, this clonotype turned up a few times. The J gene is TRBJ2-3, the V gene TRBV20-1, with D hard to call. The ends were cut back, 5 bases at V and 4 bases at J, with 13 bases in the middle. The CDR3 length is 13 residues. The germline CDR1 and CDR2 sequences are DFQATT and SNEGSKA (reference sequence). The CDR3 sequence: CSARRTVSDTQYF. CDR3 coding DNA: TGCAGTGCTCGCCGGACGGTCTCAGATACGCAGTATTTT.

This clonotype was seen a handful of times. The chain recombines TRBV5-5 with TRBJ2-1, with D hard to call. The V and J ends lost 1 base and 5 bases respectively, with 7 bases between them. The CDR3 has 13 amino acids. Looked up from germline, CDR1 is SGHKS and CDR2 is YYEKEE (reference sequence). CDR3 in DNA: TGTGCCAGCAGCTTGTTTAAGCACAATGAGCAGTTCTTC. It codes for CASSLFKHNEQFF.

This clonotype was seen a few times. This chain links TRBV18 with TRBJ2-5; TRBD1 matches 10 bases. The CDR3 contains 16 residues. The germline gives CDR1 KGHSH, CDR2 LQKENI. J was trimmed by 1 base and V by 3 bases; bases with no gene match: 5. The CDR3 DNA reads TGTGCCAGCTCACCCCCCCGGGACAGGGGCCAAGAGACCCAGTACTTC. Protein product: CASSPPRDRGQETQYF.

This clonotype came up a few times. The V gene is TRBV15, the J gene TRBJ1-2, with TRBD1 matching 7 bases. The trim removed 0 bases at V and 1 base at J, leaving 8 bases unmatched. Germline CDR1 and CDR2: LNHNV and YYDKDF (reference sequence). The CDR3 runs to 17 residues. The CDR3 sequence: CATSREGPQGDNYGYTF. CDR3 DNA: TGTGCCACCAGCAGAGAGGGTCCTCAGGGGGATAACTATGGCTACACCTTC.

J is TRBJ2-7 and V is TRBV6-2 or TRBV6-3; maybe TRBD2 (6 bases). Germline loops: CDR1 MNHEY, CDR2 SVGEGT. The CDR3 has 16 amino acids. V shed 0 bases and J shed 1 base, with 13 bases lying between them. The CDR3 loop is CASSYSLRRGSYEQYF. CDR3 nucleotides: TGTGCCAGCAGTTACTCCCTCCGGAGGGGTTCCTACGAGCAGTACTTC.

The chain recombines TRBV2 with TRBJ2-1; D is ambiguous. Trimming removed 4 bases from V and 7 bases from J, with 14 bases in between. The CDR3 is 14 residues long. CDR1 is SNHLY and CDR2 is FYNNEI in the germline V gene. The DNA for the CDR3 is TGTGCCAGCAGTGGGGTCCAGGAGAGGAATGAGCAGTTCTTC. Translation gives CASSGVQERNEQFF.

The rearrangement joins TRBV20-1 to TRBJ1-5, with 7 bases fitting TRBD1. CDR1 and CDR2 from the germline V gene are DFQATT and SNEGSKA (reference sequence). With 4 bases clipped from V and 1 base from J, the junction kept 1 base outside the gene matches. The CDR3 covers 13 residues. CDR3 nucleotide sequence: TGCAGTGCTAAGGGGGCCAGCAATCAGCCCCAGCATTTT. Amino acid sequence: CSAKGASNQPQHF.

The chain is built from TRBV7-9 and TRBJ1-6, with 8 nucleotides matching TRBD1. V lost 5 bases to trimming and J lost 3 bases; unmatched junction nucleotides: 6. The germline V gene encodes CDR1 SEHNR and CDR2 FQNEAQ (reference sequence). The CDR3 sequence is 16 residues long. The CDR3: CASSQTGASYNSPLHF. CDR3 DNA: TGTGCCAGCAGCCAGACAGGGGCCAGCTATAATTCACCCCTCCACTTT.

This rearrangement joins TRBV20-1 to TRBJ2-5; 7 bases agree with TRBD1. Trimming at V came to 5 bases and at J to 7 bases, leaving 10 bases not matched to a gene. The CDR3 contains 13 residues. The germline V gene encodes CDR1 DFQATT and CDR2 SNEGSKA (reference sequence). The CDR3 DNA reads TGCAGTGCTTCTCCGGGACAGCTCGGGACCCAGTACTTC. Protein: CSASPGQLGTQYF.

This chain connects TRBV11-1 to TRBJ2-7, with 9 bases matching TRBD2. CDR1 and CDR2 from the germline V gene are SGHAT and FQDESV (reference sequence). Trimming took 5 bases from V and 5 from J; bases not matched to a gene: 19. This CDR3 has 18 residues. The CDR3 DNA is TGTGCCAGCAGCCACCCGACAGCTGATATAGCGGGAGAGGACGAGCAGTACTTC. Translation gives CASSHPTADIAGEDEQYF.

The genes are TRBV10-3 and TRBJ1-2, with no clear D. Trimming took 4 bases from V and 6 from J, leaving 9 bases between them. The germline V gene has CDR1 ENHRY and CDR2 SYGVKD. CDR3 length equals 12 residues. The CDR3 coding sequence is TGTGCCATCAGTGGGATGACGGATGGCTACACCTTC. Encoded protein: CAISGMTDGYTF.

V gene TRBV20-1 combines with J gene TRBJ2-7; D is perhaps TRBD1 or TRBD2 (5 bases each). V lost 5 bases and J lost 2, with 22 bases in between. From germline, CDR1 is DFQATT and CDR2 SNEGSKA (reference sequence). The CDR3 runs to 16 residues. The CDR3: CSACHTTGTHAYEQYF. The CDR3 bases are TGCAGTGCTTGCCACACTACCGGGACGCACGCCTACGAGCAGTACTTC.

The chain uses TRBV7-2 and TRBJ2-3; D not resolved. This CDR3 has 15 residues. Germline lookup yields CDR1 SGHTA and CDR2 FQGNSA. Trimming left V 4 bases short and J 4 bases short, with 15 bases between. This CDR3 reads CASSSRQRPADTQYF. The CDR3 bases are TGTGCCAGCAGCTCCCGACAAAGACCAGCAGATACGCAGTATTTT.

V and J are TRBV7-2 and TRBJ1-1, with D perhaps TRBD1 (5 bases). Between the trimmed V and J ends, which lost 4 bases and 3 bases, there was a span of 12 bases. The CDR3 is 14 amino acids. In germline, CDR1 is SGHTA, CDR2 FQGNSA. The CDR3 protein is CASSYGSGDTEAFF. The CDR3 DNA reads TGTGCCAGCAGCTATGGATCGGGGGACACTGAAGCTTTCTTT. The complete variable domain, with remaining parts taken from reference TRBV7-2 and TRBJ1-1, reads GAGVSQSPSNKVTEKGKDVELRCDPISGHTALYWYRQSLGQGLEFLIYFQGNSAPDKSGLPSDRFSAERTGGSVSTLTIQRTQQEDSAVYLCASSYGSGDTEAFFGQGTRLTVV.

The gene calls are TRBV20-1 and TRBJ1-1; tentatively, D is TRBD1 (6 bases). Germline V lookup: CDR1 DFQATT, CDR2 SNEGSKA (reference sequence). Trimming shortened V by 1 base and J by 1 base, and 10 bases separated the two germline ends. CDR3 length: 14 residues. The CDR3: CSARVGGANTEAFF. CDR3 nucleotides: TGCAGTGCTAGAGTCGGGGGGGCGAACACTGAAGCTTTCTTT.

The genes are TRBV6-1 and TRBJ2-1; either TRBD1 or TRBD2 may supply D (5 bases each). The germline gives CDR1 MNHNS, CDR2 SASEGT. Trimming pared 6 bases from V and 8 bases from J, leaving 17 bases between. The CDR3 is 14 amino acids. The CDR3 sequence is CASRKGPPRDEQFF. CDR3 coding DNA: TGTGCCAGCAGGAAGGGACCTCCAAGAGATGAGCAGTTCTTC.